Listed below are T cell receptor beta chains from one sample, sequenced in a study of PD-1 blockade in classical Hodgkin lymphoma. Measured with immunoSEQ multiplex PCR; TCRdb has only the in-frame clones, and not every one. Of about 110,000 clones in the sample, roughly nine tenths were seen once. The sequences come from peripheral blood mononuclear cells (PBMCs), collected before the second cycle of nivolumab. These receptors were taken from a human donor with classical Hodgkin lymphoma. CDR3s include the opening cysteine and the closing phenylalanine or tryptophan. A D gene is named only where the DNA matches it firmly. The listing skips clone size in some rows; elsewhere it reads once, few, many or a size class.

V: TRBV5-6; size: NA; J: TRBJ2-6; length: 17; D: TRBD1; CDR3: CASSWTGGPSGANVLTF; DNA: TGTGCCAGCAGCTGGACAGGGGGCCCGAGTGGGGCCAACGTCCTGACTTTC
V: TRBV6-5; size: NA; J: TRBJ2-7; length: 15; D: NA; CDR3: CASSYSRTVSYEQYF; DNA: TGTGCCAGCAGTTACTCGAGGACAGTGTCCTACGAGCAGTACTTC
V: TRBV25-1; size: NA; J: TRBJ1-2; length: 13; D: NA; CDR3: CASSGGVDDGYTF; DNA: TGTGCCAGCAGTGGCGGGGTCGATGATGGCTACACCTTC
V: TRBV19; size: NA; J: TRBJ2-7; length: 14; D: TRBD2; CDR3: CASRWTSGDTEQYF; DNA: TGTGCCAGTAGGTGGACTAGCGGAGATACCGAGCAGTACTTC
V: TRBV4-1; size: once; J: TRBJ1-1; length: 14; D: NA; CDR3: CASSQAPEGYEAFF; DNA: TGCGCCAGCAGCCAGGCCCCCGAGGGGTATGAAGCTTTCTTT
V: TRBV18; size: NA; J: TRBJ1-4; length: 15; D: TRBD1; CDR3: CASSPRDRKLGKLFF; DNA: TGTGCCAGCTCGCCCCGGGACAGGAAACTTGGTAAACTGTTTTTT
V: TRBV5-5; size: NA; J: TRBJ2-7; length: 14; D: NA; CDR3: CASSLAAPSYEQYF; DNA: TGTGCCAGCAGCTTAGCGGCCCCATCCTACGAGCAGTACTTC
V: TRBV7-2; size: NA; J: TRBJ2-7; length: 14; D: TRBD1; CDR3: CASSAYPGGNEQYF; DNA: TGTGCCAGCAGCGCATACCCAGGGGGCAATGAGCAGTACTTC
V: TRBV19; size: NA; J: TRBJ2-4; length: 17; D: TRBD2; CDR3: CARGRVWVLLGENIQYF; DNA: TGTGCCAGAGGGAGGGTGTGGGTCCTCCTGGGCGAAAACATTCAGTACTTC
V: TRBV5-1; size: NA; J: TRBJ2-3; length: 14; D: TRBD2; CDR3: CASSTERGTDTQYF; DNA: TGCGCCAGCAGCACCGAGCGGGGGACAGATACGCAGTATTTT
V: TRBV28; size: NA; J: TRBJ1-2; length: 11; D: NA; CDR3: CASSFKGGYTF; DNA: TGTGCCAGCAGTTTTAAGGGTGGCTACACCTTC
V: TRBV7-2; size: NA; J: TRBJ1-1; length: 16; D: TRBD1; CDR3: CASSSLRGLGNTEAFF; DNA: TGTGCCAGCAGCTCTCTAAGGGGGCTCGGGAACACTGAAGCTTTCTTT
V: TRBV6-5; size: NA; J: TRBJ2-1; length: 12; D: NA; CDR3: CASSQLAGEQFF; DNA: TGTGCCAGCAGTCAACTAGCAGGAGAGCAGTTCTTC
V: TRBV19; size: NA; J: TRBJ2-3; length: 13; D: NA; CDR3: CASSFLGTDTQYF; DNA: TGTGCCAGTAGTTTCTTGGGGACAGATACGCAGTATTTT
V: TRBV27; size: NA; J: TRBJ2-7; length: 14; D: NA; CDR3: CASSLYSLPIEQYF; DNA: TGTGCCAGCAGTTTATATTCACTGCCGATCGAGCAGTACTTC
V: TRBV7-2; size: few; J: TRBJ2-1; length: 15; D: TRBD2; CDR3: CASSNRTSRRGEQFF; DNA: TGTGCCAGCAGCAACCGGACTAGTAGGCGCGGTGAGCAGTTCTTC
V: TRBV6-5; size: NA; J: TRBJ2-7; length: 14; D: NA; CDR3: CASSPIRDTYEQYF; DNA: TGTGCCAGCAGCCCTATCCGGGACACCTACGAGCAGTACTTC
V: TRBV4-1; size: NA; J: TRBJ1-4; length: 17; D: TRBD1; CDR3: CASSQQGQGGYGEKLFF; DNA: TGCGCCAGCAGCCAGCAGGGACAGGGAGGATATGGTGAAAAACTGTTTTTT
V: TRBV2; size: NA; J: TRBJ2-3; length: 13; D: NA; CDR3: CASSEEWSDTQYF; DNA: TGTGCCAGCAGTGAAGAATGGTCAGATACGCAGTATTTT
V: TRBV4-2; size: NA; J: TRBJ1-2; length: 16; D: NA; CDR3: CASSQDLRGANYGYTF; DNA: TGTGCCAGCAGCCAAGATTTACGGGGCGCTAACTATGGCTACACCTTC
V: TRBV7-9; size: NA; J: TRBJ1-4; length: 15; D: NA; CDR3: CASSIRVGEFEKLFF; DNA: TGTGCCAGCAGCATCAGGGTCGGCGAGTTTGAAAAACTGTTTTTT
V: TRBV30; size: NA; J: TRBJ2-3; length: 15; D: NA; CDR3: CAWSRLISGTDTQYF; DNA: TGTGCCTGGAGTAGACTGATTTCAGGCACAGATACGCAGTATTTT
V: TRBV2; size: NA; J: TRBJ2-5; length: 14; D: TRBD2; CDR3: CATKAGLPQETQYF; DNA: TGTGCCACTAAAGCGGGGCTACCCCAAGAGACCCAGTACTTC
V: TRBV28; size: NA; J: TRBJ2-7; length: 18; D: TRBD2; CDR3: CASSDWTSGYGLSYEQYF; DNA: TGTGCCAGCAGTGATTGGACTAGCGGGTATGGTTTATCCTACGAGCAGTACTTC
V: TRBV28; size: once; J: TRBJ1-4; length: 13; D: NA; CDR3: CASSLGVKGLLFF; DNA: TGTGCCAGCAGTTTGGGGGTCAAAGGGCTACTGTTTTTT
V: TRBV20-1; size: NA; J: TRBJ1-2; length: 8; D: NA; CDR3: CSAPGGTF; DNA: TGCAGTGCTCCGGGAGGAACCTTC
V: TRBV4-1; size: NA; J: TRBJ1-1; length: 13; D: NA; CDR3: CASSQRGNTEAFF; DNA: TGCGCCAGCAGCCAGAGGGGGAACACTGAAGCTTTCTTT
V: TRBV6-5; size: NA; J: TRBJ2-1; length: 14; D: TRBD2; CDR3: CASSDGLAIYEQFF; DNA: TGTGCCAGCAGTGACGGACTAGCCATCTATGAGCAGTTCTTC
V: TRBV7-9; size: NA; J: TRBJ2-3; length: 15; D: NA; CDR3: CASSTRSRNTDTQYF; DNA: TGTGCCAGCAGCACCAGAAGCAGGAACACAGATACGCAGTATTTT
V: TRBV4-3; size: NA; J: TRBJ2-3; length: 15; D: NA; CDR3: CASSQDGASTDTQYF; DNA: TGCGCCAGCAGCCAAGACGGGGCCAGCACAGATACGCAGTATTTT
V: TRBV19; size: NA; J: TRBJ2-3; length: 15; D: NA; CDR3: CASSMYAESTDTQYF; DNA: TGTGCCAGTAGTATGTACGCGGAGAGCACAGATACGCAGTATTTT
V: TRBV18; size: NA; J: TRBJ1-3; length: 17; D: TRBD1; CDR3: CASSPYGTEISGNTIYF; DNA: TGTGCCAGCTCACCGTACGGGACAGAGATCTCTGGAAACACCATATATTTT